The T cell receptor (beta chain) under discussion was sequenced for a study of cytomegalovirus exposure and HLA in healthy donors. Overall study results and limits: Compared with the approximately 680-donor mean, an Asian-associated ancestry cluster reportedly had fewer N-insertions, according to a later analysis. Productive rates of about 90% or about 30% were seen for most TCR beta V segments in an earlier analysis. The only immune exposure information that was available was CMV serostatus.

Vbeta (60) and Jbeta (13) primers were used in the PCR. Sequenced by immunoSEQ multiplex PCR; TCRdb stores in-frame clones only, minus some. This sample has 130,000 or so clones, with roughly four fifths found just once. There are 15 residues in the CDR3. The germline V gene encodes CDR1 ENHRY and CDR2 SYGVKD. V lost 5 bases to trimming and J lost 0 bases; unmatched junction nucleotides: 6. Concerning this clone itself: Antigen: not known.

This receptor was obtained from a female donor in good health and CMV-seropositive. The sequenced sample consisted of PBMCs. The chain carries TRBV10-3 and TRBJ2-5, with 7 bases lining up with TRBD2. The CDR3 DNA reads TGTGCCATCAGTCCGGGCGGGAGCAACCAAGAGACCCAGTACTTC. It codes for CAISPGGSNQETQYF.